This T cell receptor (beta chain) was found in a study of cytomegalovirus exposure and HLA in healthy donors. Whole-study results and caveats: Around 18,000 TCR beta sequences were associated with HLA alleles at 0.05 false discovery rate in a later analysis. Later analysis associated a missense DCLRE1C variant with TCR beta V- and J-gene trimming. Sequencing likely generated an artifact that appeared as a cluster of highly shared sequence variants.

The V gene's germline CDR1 is LNHDA and CDR2 SQIVND (reference sequence). This CDR3 contains 15 residues. The V and J ends lost 6 bases and 0 bases respectively, with 15 bases between them. On this clone: Its specificity is unknown.

It was with 60 Vbeta and 13 Jbeta primers that the PCR ran. In the original workflow: Later analysis identified 88 million or so unique TCR beta chains, roughly 11 million shared. Generated by immunoSEQ multiplex PCR, the TCRdb table keeps only in-frame clones and is missing some. D and trimming come from the DNA, and the V and J calls and clone size come from that table. The data hold 150,000 or so clones, with 70% to 90% observed a single time. The source material was PBMCs. The chain joins TRBV19 to TRBJ2-7, with no clear D. This sequence originates from a man between 18 and 35 years old in good health and CMV-seropositive. The CDR3 loop is CASSQPQKSSYEQYF. The DNA of the CDR3 is TGTGCCAGTAGCCAACCACAGAAATCCTCCTACGAGCAGTACTTC. The entire variable domain, with the rest obtained from reference TRBV19 and TRBJ2-7, is as follows: DGGITQSPKYLFRKEGQNVTLSCEQNLNHDAMYWYRQDPGQGLRLIYYSQIVNDFQKGDIAEGYSVSREKKESFPLTVTSAQKNPTAFYLCASSQPQKSSYEQYFGPGTRLTVT.